Below are 3 T cell receptor beta chains sequenced from a single sample in a study of T cells in localized non-small cell lung cancer. Libraries were prepared by immunoSEQ multiplex PCR; TCRdb keeps only in-frame clonotypes and omits some of them. The sample holds fewer than 45,000 clones, approximately 84% seen once. The sequencing used peripheral blood, collected before any cancer treatment. All receptors come from a man aged 40 to 70 with stage I lung adenocarcinoma.

In nucleotides, the CDR3 is TGTGCCAGCAGTTCCCCGGGACTAGCGGGTGCCAAAAACATTCAGTACTTC. Its protein product is CASSSPGLAGAKNIQYF. V is TRBV28 and J is TRBJ2-4, with 12 positions matching TRBD2. V shed 4 bases and J 1 base; nucleotides not matched to a gene: 5. This CDR3 region has 17 residues. The germline gives CDR1 MDHEN, CDR2 SYDVKM.

This chain joins TRBV5-4 and TRBJ2-7; D ambiguous. CDR3 length: 13 amino acids. Germline CDR1 and CDR2: SGHNT and YYREEE (reference sequence). Trimming removed 0 bases from V and 6 bases from J, with 10 bases in between. For the CDR3, the DNA is TGTGCCAGCAGCTTGGAAGGGAATGGCGAGCAGTACTTC. Its translation is CASSLEGNGEQYF.

CDR3: CASSRGIRGALSEQYF. The DNA for the CDR3 is TGTGCCAGCAGCCGGGGCATACGGGGCGCCCTCAGCGAGCAGTACTTC. This chain uses TRBV13 with TRBJ2-7, with D possibly called TRBD1 or TRBD2 (5 bases each). The V end was cut by 5 bases, the J end by 6 bases, with 23 bases between. Germline-derived CDR1 and CDR2 are PRHDT and FYEKMQ (reference sequence). The CDR3 has 16 amino acids.